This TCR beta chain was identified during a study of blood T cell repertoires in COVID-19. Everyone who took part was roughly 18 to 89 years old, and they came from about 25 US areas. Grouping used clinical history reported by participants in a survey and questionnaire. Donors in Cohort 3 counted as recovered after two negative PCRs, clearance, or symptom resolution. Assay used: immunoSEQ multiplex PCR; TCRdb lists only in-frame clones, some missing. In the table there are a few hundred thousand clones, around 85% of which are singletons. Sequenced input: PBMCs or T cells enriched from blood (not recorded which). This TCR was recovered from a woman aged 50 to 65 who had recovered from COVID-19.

CDR3 DNA sequence: TGTGCCAGCAGCCCAGACAGGGGCTATGGCTACACCTTC. It encodes CASSPDRGYGYTF. The V call is TRBV9, the J call TRBJ1-2; 8 bases agree with TRBD1. The germline V gene encodes CDR1 SGDLS and CDR2 YYNGEE. After removal of 4 bases from V and 4 bases from J, the junction contained 3 bases not matched to a gene. The CDR3 totals 13 residues.